This T cell receptor (beta chain) was identified in a study of cytomegalovirus exposure and HLA in healthy donors. Using immunoSEQ multiplex PCR, the repertoire was profiled, and TCRdb retains in-frame clones only, with some absent. Of more than 200,000 clones listed, roughly 87% are singletons. CDR3 length: 13 amino acids. Germline assignment: CDR1 MNHEY and CDR2 SVGAGI. V was clipped by 5 bases and J by 4 bases, with 9 bases between them. This sequence was found in a man aged 18 to 29 in good health and CMV-seropositive. The rearrangement uses TRBV6-5 and TRBJ1-3, with D uncertain. The sample was PBMCs. In nucleotides, the CDR3 is TGTGCCAGCAGTAGGGTGCGGGGAAACACCATATATTTT. Translating it yields CASSRVRGNTIYF.